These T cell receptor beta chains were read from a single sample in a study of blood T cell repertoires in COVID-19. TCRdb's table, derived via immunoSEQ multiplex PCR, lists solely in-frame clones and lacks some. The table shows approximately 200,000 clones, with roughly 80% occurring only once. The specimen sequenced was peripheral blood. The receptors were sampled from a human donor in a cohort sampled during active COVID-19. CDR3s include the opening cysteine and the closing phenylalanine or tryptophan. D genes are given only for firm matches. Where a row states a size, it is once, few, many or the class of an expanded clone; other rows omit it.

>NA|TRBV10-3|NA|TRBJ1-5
CAISELGGKQPQHF
TGTGCCATCAGTGAGTTGGGGGGGAAGCAGCCCCAGCATTTT
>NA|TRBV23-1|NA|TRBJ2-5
CASIALETQYF
TGCGCCAGCATAGCATTGGAGACCCAGTACTTC
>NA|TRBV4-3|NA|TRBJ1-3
CASSQAMGFGGISGNTIYF
TGCGCCAGCAGCCAGGCGATGGGTTTCGGCGGGATCTCTGGAAACACCATATATTTT
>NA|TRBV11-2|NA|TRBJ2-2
CASSLWAGGNTGELFF
TGTGCCAGCAGCTTATGGGCGGGCGGGAACACCGGGGAGCTGTTTTTT
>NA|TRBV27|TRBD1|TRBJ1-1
CASSPQGRTEAFF
TGTGCCAGCAGTCCACAGGGGAGGACTGAAGCTTTCTTT
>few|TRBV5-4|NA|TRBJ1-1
CASSLESGVNTEAFF
TGTGCCAGCAGCTTGGAATCAGGGGTGAACACTGAAGCTTTCTTT
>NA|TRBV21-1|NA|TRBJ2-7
CASSPPGTQPALGEQYF
TGTGCCAGCAGCCCGCCCGGGACTCAGCCAGCCCTAGGAGAGCAGTACTTC
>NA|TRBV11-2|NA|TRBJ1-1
CASRLPGGIEAFF
TGTGCCAGCAGATTACCGGGGGGGATTGAAGCTTTCTTT
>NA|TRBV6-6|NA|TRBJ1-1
CASSYDILNTEAFF
TGTGCCAGCAGTTACGACATACTGAACACTGAAGCTTTCTTT
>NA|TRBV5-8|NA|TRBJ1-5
CASSPGPHQPQHF
TGTGCCAGCAGCCCGGGTCCCCATCAGCCCCAGCATTTT
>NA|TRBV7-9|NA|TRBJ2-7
CASGMRGGTSYEQYF
TGTGCCAGCGGAATGCGGGGCGGGACCTCCTACGAGCAGTACTTC
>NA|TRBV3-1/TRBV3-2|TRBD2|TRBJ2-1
CASSQDPGLAGVEQFF
TGTGCCAGCAGCCAAGATCCGGGACTAGCGGGAGTAGAGCAGTTCTTC
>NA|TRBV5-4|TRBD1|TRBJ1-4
CASTIGTDPEKLFF
TGTGCCAGCACCATCGGGACAGACCCGGAAAAACTGTTTTTT
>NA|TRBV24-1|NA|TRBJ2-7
CATSDPTGLEQYF
TGTGCCACCAGTGACCCTACAGGGCTCGAGCAGTACTTC
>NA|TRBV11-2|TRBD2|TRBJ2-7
CASSRLTSGTPYEQYF
TGTGCCAGCAGCCGCCTGACTAGCGGGACACCCTACGAGCAGTACTTC
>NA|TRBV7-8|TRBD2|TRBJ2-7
CASRISGSAPYEQYF
TGTGCCAGCAGGATTAGCGGGAGCGCCCCCTACGAGCAGTACTTC
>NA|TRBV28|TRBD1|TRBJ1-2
CASRASGGRGYTF
TGTGCCAGCAGGGCCTCAGGGGGTAGAGGCTACACCTTC
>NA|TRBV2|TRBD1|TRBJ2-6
CASSAGGGSGANVLTF
TGTGCCAGCAGTGCAGGGGGCGGCTCTGGGGCCAACGTCCTGACTTTC
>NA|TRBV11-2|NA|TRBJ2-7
CASSLGGISYEQYF
TGTGCCAGCAGCTTAGGCGGAATCTCCTACGAGCAGTACTTC
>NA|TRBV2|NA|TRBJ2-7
CASSEPGTFYEQYF
TGTGCCAGCAGTGAACCCGGGACTTTCTACGAGCAGTACTTC
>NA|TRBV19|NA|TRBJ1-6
CASSRGDLRNSPLHF
TGTGCCAGTAGTAGGGGGGACCTGCGGAATTCACCCCTCCACTTT
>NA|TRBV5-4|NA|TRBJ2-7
CASSLRQGGEQYF
TGTGCCAGCAGCTTGAGGCAGGGCGGCGAGCAGTACTTC
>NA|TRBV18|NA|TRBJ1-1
CASSPKVTAFQNTEAFF
TGTGCCAGCTCACCGAAAGTGACAGCCTTCCAGAACACTGAAGCTTTCTTT
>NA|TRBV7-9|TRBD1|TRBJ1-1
CASSLGSGGYTEAFF
TGTGCCAGCAGCTTAGGCTCAGGGGGCTACACTGAAGCTTTCTTT